This is a list of T cell receptor beta chains from one sample in a study of shared clonotypes between healthy human individuals. The data were produced by immunoSEQ multiplex PCR, yet TCRdb's version contains in-frame clones alone and is incomplete. The sample lists some 1.4 million clones, more than 95% occurring once. The material sequenced was naive CD4+ T cells sorted from blood. The receptors here all came from a man aged 25 to 45 in good health. Each CDR3 is given with its conserved first and last residue. The D gene is left open where the match is weak. A clone size is listed for some rows: how often the clone was seen (once, few, many), or a class if it is expanded.

D	J	size	length	V	DNA	CDR3
TRBD1	TRBJ1-4	-	14	TRBV2	TGTGCCAGCAGTGATTGGAGACAGGGGGTAAAACTGTTTTTT	CASSDWRQGVKLFF
TRBD2	TRBJ2-5	-	17	TRBV13	TGTGCCAGCAGCTTGAGGAGGCTAGCGGGTAGGGAAGAGACCCAATACTTC	CASSLRRLAGREETQYF
TRBD1	TRBJ1-4	-	15	TRBV28	TGTGCCAGCAGACGCCCGACAGGGTTAAATGAAAAACTGTTTTTT	CASRRPTGLNEKLFF
TRBD2	TRBJ2-5	-	15	TRBV5-1	TGCGCCAGCAGCTTTAGCGGGAGTGTCGAAGAGACCCAGTACTTC	CASSFSGSVEETQYF
-	TRBJ2-5	-	12	TRBV18	TGTGCCAGCTCACCCTACAGCGAGACCCAGTACTTC	CASSPYSETQYF
TRBD1	TRBJ2-3	-	15	TRBV5-1	TGCGCCAGCAGCTCCGACAGGGGTAGCACAGATACGCAGTATTTT	CASSSDRGSTDTQYF
-	TRBJ2-3	-	16	TRBV5-1	TGCGCCAGCAGCTTGGGGGTCGGGACTAGCACAGATACGCAGTATTTT	CASSLGVGTSTDTQYF
-	TRBJ2-3	-	16	TRBV5-4	TGTGCCAGCAGCTTGGGGCAGCTTACTTCTACAGATACGCAGTATTTT	CASSLGQLTSTDTQYF
-	TRBJ2-5	-	14	TRBV7-9	TGTGCCAGCAGCTTAGCCTCCAGGGCCCAGACCCAGTACTTC	CASSLASRAQTQYF
-	TRBJ1-1	-	15	TRBV5-1	TGCGCCAGCAGCTTGACAGGCACTACGAACACTGAAGCTTTCTTT	CASSLTGTTNTEAFF
-	TRBJ2-3	-	14	TRBV14	TGTGCCAGCAGCCAAGATGCGTATCGAGATACGCAGTATTTT	CASSQDAYRDTQYF
-	TRBJ1-2	-	13	TRBV2	TGTGCCAGCAGTGGGGAGGGACGGTATGGCTACACCTTC	CASSGEGRYGYTF
TRBD1	TRBJ1-5	-	14	TRBV6-1	TGTGCCAGCAGTACTCAGACAGGGTCGGAGCCCCAGCATTTT	CASSTQTGSEPQHF
-	TRBJ2-1	-	13	TRBV12-5	TGTGCTAGTGGCCCCCTGGGGGGTTGGTTGCGGTTCTTC	CASGPLGGWLRFF
TRBD1	TRBJ1-4	-	15	TRBV28	TGTGCCAGCAGTCACTGGACAGGGGAGGATGAAAAACTGTTTTTT	CASSHWTGEDEKLFF
TRBD2	TRBJ2-7	-	14	TRBV5-1	TGCGCCAGCACCTGGACTAGCGGGAGCTACGAGCAGTACTTC	CASTWTSGSYEQYF
TRBD1	TRBJ2-2	-	18	TRBV25-1	TGTGCCAGCAGTGACTTCGGGACAGCCCATTCTGACACCGGGGAGCTGTTTTTT	CASSDFGTAHSDTGELFF
-	TRBJ2-7	-	14	TRBV5-1	TGCGCCAGCAGTTCCCGCGGACAGAAATACGAGCAGTACTTC	CASSSRGQKYEQYF
-	TRBJ2-7	-	15	TRBV7-3	TGTGCCAGCAGCTTAAATGGACACGGGAACTACGAGCAGTACTTC	CASSLNGHGNYEQYF
-	TRBJ2-1	once	16	TRBV14	TGTGCCAGCAGCCAAGAATTGGGAATGTCCTACAATGAGCAGTTCTTC	CASSQELGMSYNEQFF
TRBD2	TRBJ2-3	-	14	TRBV5-1	TGCGCCAGCAGCCCGGGGGGGTCGGTAGATACGCAGTATTTT	CASSPGGSVDTQYF
TRBD1	TRBJ2-5	-	14	TRBV7-6	TGTGCCAGCAGCCATGGGACAGGACAAGAGACCCAGTACTTC	CASSHGTGQETQYF
TRBD2	TRBJ2-1	-	16	TRBV10-1	TGCGCCATTAGCAGTCGAGCGGGAGTCGTCTACAATGAGCAGTTCTTC	CAISSRAGVVYNEQFF
-	TRBJ2-1	-	14	TRBV4-1	TGCGCCAGCAGCCATCAACCGGCTTACAATGAGCAGTTCTTC	CASSHQPAYNEQFF
-	TRBJ1-1	-	15	TRBV7-8	TGTGCCAGCAGCTCAGGTGGGGTACCCAACACTGAAGCTTTCTTT	CASSSGGVPNTEAFF
-	TRBJ2-1	-	10	TRBV2	TGTGCCAGCGGGGACAATGAGCAGTTCTTC	CASGDNEQFF
-	TRBJ2-2	-	13	TRBV7-3	TGTGCCAGCAGCTCCGGTGGAGCCGGGGAGCTGTTTTTT	CASSSGGAGELFF
-	TRBJ2-7	-	12	TRBV6-6	TGTGCCAGCAGTCCAATCAGGAACGAGCAGTACTTC	CASSPIRNEQYF
-	TRBJ2-7	-	14	TRBV5-1	TGCGCCAGCAGCTTGGACGGAAACTCCTACGAGCAGTACTTC	CASSLDGNSYEQYF
-	TRBJ2-5	-	13	TRBV7-9	TGTGCCAGCAGCGTATGGGACGGTCTGACCCAGTACTTC	CASSVWDGLTQYF
TRBD2	TRBJ2-5	-	14	TRBV5-6	TGTGCCAGCTTGCCAGCGGGAGTGGAAGAGACCCAGTACTTC	CASLPAGVEETQYF
-	TRBJ1-1	-	13	TRBV21-1	TGTGCCAGCAGTTCGAAGGGGGACACTGAAGCTTTCTTT	CASSSKGDTEAFF
-	TRBJ2-4	-	15	TRBV28	TGTGCCAGCAGCCCTACTCACATAGCCAAAAACATTCAGTACTTC	CASSPTHIAKNIQYF
-	TRBJ2-1	-	14	TRBV7-2	TGTGCCAGCAGCTTAGAACTATTATACAATGAGCAGTTCTTC	CASSLELLYNEQFF
TRBD1	TRBJ2-5	-	12	TRBV29-1	TGCAGCGGGGGGACAGGGTGGCAGACCCAGTACTTC	CSGGTGWQTQYF
-	TRBJ1-2	-	14	TRBV7-6	TGTGCCAGCAGCCGGACAGAACGTAACTATGGCTACACCTTC	CASSRTERNYGYTF
-	TRBJ1-5	once	12	TRBV28	TGTGCCAGCAGTTCGGGGCTCGGGCCCCAGCATTTT	CASSSGLGPQHF
-	TRBJ1-2	-	13	TRBV11-1	TGTGCCAGCAGCTCCGGAGCCGGGACCCGCTACACCTTC	CASSSGAGTRYTF
TRBD1	TRBJ2-7	-	16	TRBV5-6	TGTGCCAGCAGCTTAAAAGGGACAGGGCTTAGGGACGAGCAGTACTTC	CASSLKGTGLRDEQYF
-	TRBJ2-7	-	14	TRBV10-2	TGCGCCAGCAGTGTAGGGCGGGCCGGCTACGAGCAGTACTTC	CASSVGRAGYEQYF
TRBD1	TRBJ2-2	-	18	TRBV7-2	TGTGCCAGCAGCTTACGTCCCTGGGCAGGGGGCAATACCGGGGAGCTGTTTTTT	CASSLRPWAGGNTGELFF
TRBD1	TRBJ2-2	-	15	TRBV7-7	TGTGCCAGCAGCCCGGACAGGGGAAGCACCGGGGAGCTGTTTTTT	CASSPDRGSTGELFF
TRBD1	TRBJ2-7	-	18	TRBV2	TGTGCCAGCAGTCCCCACAATCCTGCCGGGACAGTACCTTACGAGCAGTACTTC	CASSPHNPAGTVPYEQYF
-	TRBJ2-2	-	11	TRBV30	TGTGCCTGGGAGAGGGCCGGGGAGCTGTTTTTT	CAWERAGELFF
TRBD1	TRBJ1-1	-	16	TRBV28	TGTGCCAGCAGTTTCCCCGGACAGGTATTCAACACTGAAGCTTTCTTT	CASSFPGQVFNTEAFF
-	TRBJ1-4	-	15	TRBV30	TGTGCCTGGAGTGTATCGGGGGTCACAAATGAAAAACTGTTTTTT	CAWSVSGVTNEKLFF
-	TRBJ2-7	-	14	TRBV2	TGTGCCAGCAGCACGGAAGTGGGGAACTACGAGCAGTACTTC	CASSTEVGNYEQYF
TRBD1	TRBJ2-7	-	14	TRBV28	TGTGCCAGCAGTCGCGCAGGGGGCTCCTACGAGCAGTACTTC	CASSRAGGSYEQYF
-	TRBJ2-7	-	12	TRBV10-2	TGCGCCAGCGGAGCATTATCCTACGAGCAGTACTTC	CASGALSYEQYF
-	TRBJ2-7	-	19	TRBV5-4	TGTGCCAGCAGCCACTTGGGGCCCCGCGGGCGGGGCAGCTCCTACGAGCAGTACTTC	CASSHLGPRGRGSSYEQYF
-	TRBJ2-1	-	16	TRBV5-6	TGTGCCAGCAGCTTGGAACGGGCCAATTCCTACAATGAGCAGTTCTTC	CASSLERANSYNEQFF
-	TRBJ2-1	-	13	TRBV5-1	TGCGCCAGCAGCTTGGATCCCAAGGGGGAGCAGTTCTTC	CASSLDPKGEQFF
-	TRBJ2-1	once	13	TRBV9	TGTGCCAGCAGCCAGAGGGACTACAATGAGCAGTTCTTC	CASSQRDYNEQFF
-	TRBJ1-4	-	12	TRBV10-3	TGTGCCATCAGGGGGTCGGATGAAAAACTGTTTTTT	CAIRGSDEKLFF
TRBD2	TRBJ2-3	-	19	TRBV7-3	TGTGCCAGCAGTCCACGAAGAGCGGGAGGAATCGTGGGCACAGATACGCAGTATTTT	CASSPRRAGGIVGTDTQYF
-	TRBJ2-1	-	15	TRBV5-4	TGTGCCAGCACCCCGGGATCCTCATCCTACAATGAGCAGTTCTTC	CASTPGSSSYNEQFF
TRBD2	TRBJ2-1	-	14	TRBV5-1	TGCGCCAGCAACCGGGACTACTCCTACAATGAGCAGTTCTTC	CASNRDYSYNEQFF
TRBD1	TRBJ1-2	-	14	TRBV27	TGTGCCAGCAGTTCCAGGGGGAAAGACTATGGCTACACCTTC	CASSSRGKDYGYTF
-	TRBJ2-3	once	13	TRBV7-9	TGTGCCAGCAGCTTAGCAACTTTAGATACGCAGTATTTT	CASSLATLDTQYF